One and the same sample provided the 32 T cell receptor beta chains below, sequenced in a study of T cell changes during pregnancy in multiple sclerosis. Assay: immunoSEQ multiplex PCR; the TCRdb copy retains only in-frame clones and omits some. The sample holds about 75,000 clones, approximately 90% seen once. This specimen consisted of CD4+ T cells from peripheral blood mononuclear cells, obtained before pregnancy. The receptors shown here come from a female donor with multiple sclerosis, enrolled in a pregnancy study.

V usage is TRBV6-6 and J usage is TRBJ2-7; unclear D gene. There are 11 residues in the CDR3. Germline V gives CDR1 MNHNY, CDR2 SVGAGI (reference sequence). V lost 4 bases, J lost 7 bases, and 8 bases lay in between. The CDR3 is CASSWPGEQYF. The DNA for the CDR3 is TGTGCCAGCAGTTGGCCCGGGGAGCAGTACTTC.

V gene TRBV7-2 combines with J gene TRBJ2-1, with 7 bases aligning to TRBD2. The CDR3 contains 15 residues. With 0 bases clipped from V and 4 bases from J, the junction kept 3 bases outside the gene matches. Germline V gene sequence: CDR1 SGHTA, CDR2 FQGNSA. The CDR3 region has the DNA TGTGCCAGCAGCTTAGCGCTAGCGGAATACAATGAGCAGTTCTTC. Translation gives CASSLALAEYNEQFF.

This sequence joins TRBV5-4 and TRBJ1-1; no clear D. Looked up from germline, CDR1 is SGHNT and CDR2 is YYREEE (reference sequence). The CDR3 is 14 residues long. V was trimmed by 5 bases and J by 0 bases, leaving 11 bases between them. In DNA, the CDR3 is TGTGCCAGCAGTCGGTGGGAGCTGAACACTGAAGCTTTCTTT. This translates into CASSRWELNTEAFF.

V is TRBV28 and J is TRBJ1-1; D perhaps matches TRBD1 (5 bases). V gave up 3 bases and J gave up 6 bases, with 14 bases separating them. The CDR3 has 14 amino acids. The germline gives CDR1 MDHEN, CDR2 SYDVKM. This CDR3 reads CASSFLGGSAEAFF. CDR3 sequence (DNA): TGTGCCAGCAGTTTTTTGGGGGGAAGCGCTGAAGCTTTCTTT.

The chain recombines TRBV7-9 with TRBJ2-1, with 9 bases matching TRBD2. The CDR3 has 17 amino acids. J gave up 4 bases and V 0 bases, and 7 bases lay outside the gene matches. Germline V gene lookup returns CDR1 SEHNR and CDR2 FQNEAQ (reference sequence). The CDR3 loop is CASSLALASGVYNEQFF. In DNA form, the CDR3 reads TGTGCCAGCAGCTTAGCACTGGCTAGCGGGGTATACAATGAGCAGTTCTTC.

Only one count was recorded for this clone. The V gene is TRBV7-9, the J gene TRBJ2-3, with 9 bases that match TRBD2. Germline-derived CDR1 and CDR2 are SEHNR and FQNEAQ (reference sequence). Germline trimming cut 2 bases from V and 0 bases from J; bases unmatched to any gene: 3. This CDR3 has 16 amino acids. CDR3 in amino acids: CASSLIGLASTDTQYF. In nucleotides, the CDR3 is TGTGCCAGCAGCTTAATAGGACTAGCGAGCACAGATACGCAGTATTTT.

The chain uses TRBV19 and TRBJ1-6; a possible D gene is TRBD1 (5 bases). CDR1 LNHDA and CDR2 SQIVND come from the germline V gene (reference sequence). The CDR3 has 16 residues. Trimming pared 5 bases from V and 9 bases from J, leaving 20 bases between. CDR3: CASSSDSVGVISPLHF. The CDR3, as DNA: TGTGCCAGTAGTTCCGACAGCGTAGGGGTCATTTCACCCCTCCACTTT.

The chain carries TRBV6-6 and TRBJ2-7; perhaps TRBD2 as D (5 bases). CDR1 is MNHNY, CDR2 SVGAGI, per germline (reference sequence). Trimming left V 2 bases short and J 3 bases short, with 14 bases between. The CDR3 is made up of 15 amino acids. This CDR3 reads CASSYGLTDYYEQYF. The CDR3 DNA is TGTGCCAGCAGTTACGGACTCACCGACTACTACGAGCAGTACTTC.

This clone came up once. The CDR3 coding sequence is TGTGCCAGCAGCCCACTAGCGGGAGGTTCCTACAATGAGCAGTTCTTC. Amino acid sequence: CASSPLAGGSYNEQFF. V usage is TRBV7-6 and J usage is TRBJ2-1, with 12 bases matching TRBD2. The CDR3 consists of 16 residues. V trimming: 5 bases; J trimming: 1 base; junction bases outside the gene matches: 3. The germline V gene encodes CDR1 SGHVS and CDR2 FNYEAQ.

This clone occurred a few times. The chain links TRBV5-1 to TRBJ2-5, with 8 bases aligning to TRBD2. In germline, CDR1 is SGHRS, CDR2 YFSETQ. The J segment lost 5 bases and the V segment lost 3 bases, leaving 3 bases of the junction unmatched. This CDR3 comprises 13 residues. The CDR3 is CASSSGLGETQYF. The DNA of the CDR3 is TGCGCCAGCAGCTCGGGACTAGGGGAGACCCAGTACTTC.

The chain carries TRBV29-1 and TRBJ2-3; tentative D call: TRBD1 (5 bases). V was shortened by 6 bases and J by 3 bases, with 16 bases between the two germline ends. The CDR3 is 14 amino acids. Germline CDR1 is SQVTM and CDR2 is ANQGSEA. The CDR3 nucleotides are TGCAGCGTCAAATTCCAACAGGCGACAGATACGCAGTATTTT. Protein sequence: CSVKFQQATDTQYF.

This clone was recorded only once. The rearrangement joins TRBV9 to TRBJ2-6; TRBD1 matches 8 bases. V lost 3 bases and J lost 0; bases outside the gene matches: 14. The CDR3 runs to 20 residues. Germline V gene sequence: CDR1 SGDLS, CDR2 YYNGEE. The CDR3 here is CASSGNPDRATTSGANVLTF. The CDR3 nucleotides are TGTGCCAGCAGCGGAAACCCGGACAGGGCAACGACCTCTGGGGCCAACGTCCTGACTTTC.

The chain carries TRBV5-1 and TRBJ1-1; TRBD1 agrees at 8 bases. Germline V gene sequence: CDR1 SGHRS, CDR2 YFSETQ. V was clipped by 3 bases and J by 7 bases; unmatched bases: 8. This CDR3 is built from 14 residues. For the CDR3, the DNA is TGCGCCAGCAGCTCGATGGACAGGGTGGGTGAAGCTTTCTTT. This codes for CASSSMDRVGEAFF.

The CDR3 is CASSYTLAGDYEQYF. The CDR3 DNA follows: TGTGCCAGCAGTTACACGTTAGCGGGGGACTACGAGCAGTACTTC. The rearrangement links TRBV6-5 to TRBJ2-7; 9 bases map to TRBD2. Germline CDR1 and CDR2: MNHEY and SVGAGI. The CDR3 is made up of 15 amino acids. The J segment lost 3 bases and the V segment lost 2 bases, leaving 5 bases of the junction unmatched.

V and J are TRBV5-1 and TRBJ1-2; 9 bases map to TRBD1. This CDR3 has 14 residues. Germline lookup yields CDR1 SGHRS and CDR2 YFSETQ. J gave up 5 bases and V 2 bases, and 4 bases lay outside the gene matches. CDR3 sequence: CASSLDGQGYGYTF. Written as DNA, the CDR3 is TGCGCCAGCAGCTTAGATGGACAGGGGTATGGCTACACCTTC.

V usage is TRBV11-3 and J usage is TRBJ2-2; the D gene is possibly TRBD1 (6 bases). The germline V gene encodes CDR1 SGHNT and CDR2 YENEEA. The CDR3 consists of 18 residues. The germline V and J ends were trimmed by 1 base and 1 base, with 16 bases remaining between them. The CDR3 sequence: CASSLGPLGRGNTGELFF. The CDR3 DNA reads TGTGCCAGCAGCTTAGGACCCCTGGGCAGGGGGAACACCGGGGAGCTGTTTTTT.

CDR3 sequence: CASSLGGTGKFEQYF. In DNA form, the CDR3 reads TGTGCCAGCAGCTTAGGTGGGACAGGGAAGTTCGAGCAGTACTTC. This rearrangement joins TRBV7-2 to TRBJ2-7; 9 bases fit TRBD1. Per the germline V gene, CDR1 is SGHTA and CDR2 is FQGNSA. The CDR3 has 15 amino acids. Trimming removed 1 base from V and 6 bases from J; junction bases left unmatched: 7.

The V call is TRBV4-1, the J call TRBJ1-2; 7 bases are shared with TRBD1. CDR1 and CDR2 from the germline V gene are MGHRA and YSYEKL. This CDR3 spans 14 amino acids. V lost 4 bases and J lost 8; bases outside the gene matches: 10. The CDR3 loop is CASSRAGDSRGYTF. CDR3 nucleotides: TGCGCCAGCAGCCGGGCTGGGGACAGCCGCGGCTACACCTTC.

V gene TRBV5-4 combines with J gene TRBJ2-1; TRBD2 agrees at 12 bases. This CDR3 comprises 15 residues. Unmatched junction bases numbered 5, after V lost 4 bases and J lost 6 bases. Germline V gives CDR1 SGHNT, CDR2 YYREEE (reference sequence). The CDR3 reads CASSPTSGRLNEQFF. The CDR3 DNA sequence: TGTGCCAGCAGCCCTACTAGCGGGAGGCTCAATGAGCAGTTCTTC.

The chain joins TRBV6-1 to TRBJ2-3, with 8 positions matching TRBD2. The CDR3 length is 13 residues. The germline V gene encodes CDR1 MNHNS and CDR2 SASEGT. V lost 5 bases, J lost 4 bases, and 2 bases stayed unmatched. CDR3 loop: CASSSGGADTQYF. CDR3 bases: TGTGCCAGCAGTAGCGGGGGAGCAGATACGCAGTATTTT.

The rearrangement links TRBV6-1 to TRBJ1-2, with a possible D match to TRBD1 (6 bases). The length of the CDR3 is 16 residues. CDR1 MNHNS and CDR2 SASEGT come from the germline V gene. V dropped 3 bases and J dropped 5 bases, with 19 bases sitting between them. The CDR3 spells CASSEGGATILYGYTF. The CDR3 DNA reads TGTGCCAGCAGTGAGGGGGGGGCAACGATACTTTATGGCTACACCTTC.

This sequence joins TRBV11-3 and TRBJ2-2; 8 nucleotides match TRBD2. The germline CDR1 and CDR2 sequences are SGHNT and YENEEA. Losses at the gene ends were 4 bases for V and 0 bases for J; bases not matched to a gene: 4. The CDR3 extends over 16 amino acids. This chain's CDR3 is CASSSLGGANTGELFF. CDR3 DNA: TGTGCCAGCAGCTCGCTCGGGGGGGCGAACACCGGGGAGCTGTTTTTT.

The V gene is TRBV5-1, the J gene TRBJ1-1, with D hard to call. CDR3 length: 16 residues. V lost 3 bases, J lost 1 base, and 16 bases lay in between. CDR1 is SGHRS and CDR2 is YFSETQ in the germline V gene. As DNA, the CDR3 is TGCGCCAGCAGCTCCGGAGGTGTAGGGCCGAACACTGAAGCTTTCTTT. As protein: CASSSGGVGPNTEAFF.

The chain is built from TRBV2 and TRBJ1-1, with a possible D match to TRBD1 (6 bases). This CDR3 is 14 amino acids long. Germline CDR1 reads SNHLY; CDR2 reads FYNNEI. The ends were cut back, 5 bases at V and 1 base at J, with 11 bases in the middle. CDR3 nucleotides: TGTGCCAGCAGTAACCGGGACACGAACACTGAAGCTTTCTTT. Residues: CASSNRDTNTEAFF.

V usage is TRBV30 and J usage is TRBJ2-7; no definite D call. Looked up from germline, CDR1 is GTSNPN and CDR2 is SVGIG (reference sequence). The V gene lost 1 base and the J gene lost 3 bases, with 4 bases spanning the gap. CDR3 size: 11 residues. CDR3 region: CAWSAYYEQYF. CDR3 in DNA: TGTGCCTGGAGTGCCTACTACGAGCAGTACTTC.

The rearrangement links TRBV6-5 to TRBJ1-6; no reliable D call. There are 12 residues in the CDR3. The V and J ends lost 6 bases and 6 bases respectively, with 6 bases between them. Looked up from germline, CDR1 is MNHEY and CDR2 is SVGAGI. Written as DNA, the CDR3 is TGTGCCAGCAGAGTCAGTAATTCACCCCTCCACTTT. As protein: CASRVSNSPLHF.

The genes are TRBV19 and TRBJ2-1, with a tentative D call TRBD2 (6 bases). The CDR3 length is 15 residues. Germline CDR1 LNHDA, CDR2 SQIVND (reference sequence). Trimming cost V 1 base and J 5 bases, with 12 bases left between them. The CDR3 loop is CASSIGGRIHNEQFF. The CDR3 nucleotides read TGTGCCAGTAGTATAGGTGGGAGGATTCACAATGAGCAGTTCTTC.

This rearrangement joins TRBV5-3 to TRBJ1-5; possible D gene TRBD1, 6 bases. TRBV5-3 is known as an ORF, though its function is uncertain. The V end was cut by 6 bases, the J end by 4 bases, with 14 bases between. The CDR3 covers 14 residues. The DNA for the CDR3 is TGTGCCAGAACATGGGCCAGGGGTAATCAGCCCCAGCATTTT. It codes for CARTWARGNQPQHF.

This clone was observed a handful of times. This sequence joins TRBV6-6 and TRBJ1-4, with no clear D. Trimming removed 5 bases at V and 8 bases at J, with 6 bases between. The CDR3 runs to 11 residues. CDR1 is MNHNY and CDR2 is SVGAGI in the germline V gene (reference sequence). The CDR3 reads CASSLAEKLFF. The CDR3 coding sequence is TGTGCCAGCAGTCTCGCGGAAAAACTGTTTTTT.

The V and J genes are TRBV4-3 and TRBJ1-1, with 7 bases that match TRBD1. Looked up from germline, CDR1 is LGHNA and CDR2 is YSLEER. CDR3 length: 14 amino acids. The J segment lost 4 bases and the V segment lost 4 bases, leaving 6 bases of the junction unmatched. CDR3 DNA sequence: TGCGCCAGCAGCCTCGACAGGGCGAGCACTGAAGCTTTCTTT. The encoded protein is CASSLDRASTEAFF.

The V and J genes are TRBV28 and TRBJ2-3; the D gene is possibly TRBD2 (5 bases). The CDR3 runs 14 residues. Germline values: CDR1 MDHEN, CDR2 SYDVKM. V lost 7 bases, J lost 0 bases, and 11 bases lay in between. The CDR3 loop reads CASTLAGSTDTQYF. CDR3 DNA sequence: TGTGCCAGCACGCTAGCAGGTAGCACAGATACGCAGTATTTT.

In its sample, this clone was seen once. This chain links TRBV19 with TRBJ1-1, with 7 bases lining up with TRBD1. The CDR3 is 14 residues long. V was pared by 5 bases and J by 1 base, with 4 bases of the junction left unmatched. Germline assignment: CDR1 LNHDA and CDR2 SQIVND (reference sequence). The CDR3 reads CASSWGTENTEAFF. CDR3 DNA sequence: TGTGCCAGTAGTTGGGGGACAGAGAACACTGAAGCTTTCTTT.